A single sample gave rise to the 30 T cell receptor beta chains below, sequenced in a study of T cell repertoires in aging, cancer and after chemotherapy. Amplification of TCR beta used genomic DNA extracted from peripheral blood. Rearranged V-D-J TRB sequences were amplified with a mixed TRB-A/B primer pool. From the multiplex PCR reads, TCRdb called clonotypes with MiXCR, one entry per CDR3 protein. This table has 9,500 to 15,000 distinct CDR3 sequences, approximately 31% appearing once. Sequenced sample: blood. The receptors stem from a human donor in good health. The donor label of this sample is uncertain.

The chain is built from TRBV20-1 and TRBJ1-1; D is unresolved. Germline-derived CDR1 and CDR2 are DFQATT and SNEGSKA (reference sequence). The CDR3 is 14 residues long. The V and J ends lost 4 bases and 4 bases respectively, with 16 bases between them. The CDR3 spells CSATSPAHFTEAFF. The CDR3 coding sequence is TGCAGTGCTACGTCCCCAGCGCACTTCACTGAAGCTTTCTTT.

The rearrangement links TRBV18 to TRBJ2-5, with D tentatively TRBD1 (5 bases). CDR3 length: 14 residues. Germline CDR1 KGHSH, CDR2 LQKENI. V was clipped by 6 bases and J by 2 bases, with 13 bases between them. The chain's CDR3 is CASSPGRVQETQYF. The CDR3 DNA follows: TGTGCCAGCTCCCCCGGCAGGGTACAAGAGACCCAGTACTTC.

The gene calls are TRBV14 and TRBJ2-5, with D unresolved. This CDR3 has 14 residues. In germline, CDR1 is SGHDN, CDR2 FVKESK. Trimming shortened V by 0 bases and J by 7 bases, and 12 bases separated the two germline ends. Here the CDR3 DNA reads TGTGCCAGCAGCCAAGATACAGTACCTTGGACCCAGTACTTC. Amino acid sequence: CASSQDTVPWTQYF.

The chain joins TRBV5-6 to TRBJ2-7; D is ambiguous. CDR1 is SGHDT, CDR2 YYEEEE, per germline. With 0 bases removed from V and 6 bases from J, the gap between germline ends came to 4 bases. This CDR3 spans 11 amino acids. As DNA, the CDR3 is TGTGCCAGCAGCTTGGCCGCCGAGCAGTACTTC. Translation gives CASSLAAEQYF.

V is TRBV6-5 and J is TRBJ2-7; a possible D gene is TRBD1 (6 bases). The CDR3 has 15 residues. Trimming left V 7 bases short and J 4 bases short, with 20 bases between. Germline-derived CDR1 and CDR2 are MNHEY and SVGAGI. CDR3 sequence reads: CASTRTVVGIYEQYF. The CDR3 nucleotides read TGTGCCAGCACCCGGACAGTGGTCGGGATTTACGAGCAGTACTTC.

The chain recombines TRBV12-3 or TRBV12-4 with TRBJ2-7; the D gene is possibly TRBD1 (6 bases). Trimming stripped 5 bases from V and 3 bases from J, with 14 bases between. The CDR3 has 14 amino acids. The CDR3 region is CASSPRTEIYEQYF. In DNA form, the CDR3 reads TGTGCCAGCAGTCCCCGGACAGAGATCTACGAGCAGTACTTC.

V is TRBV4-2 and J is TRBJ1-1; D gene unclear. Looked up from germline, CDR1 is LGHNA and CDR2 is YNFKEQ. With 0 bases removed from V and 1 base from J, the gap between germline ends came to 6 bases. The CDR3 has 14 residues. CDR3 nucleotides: TGTGCCAGCAGCCAAGAAAGGTCGAACACTGAAGCTTTCTTT. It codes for CASSQERSNTEAFF.

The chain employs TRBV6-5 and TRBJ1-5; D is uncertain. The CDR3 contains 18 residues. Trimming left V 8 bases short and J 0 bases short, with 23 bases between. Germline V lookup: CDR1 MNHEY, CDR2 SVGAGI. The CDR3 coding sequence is TGTGCCAGCCAGTTGGCCCGAAGGACGCACGATAGCAATCAGCCCCAGCATTTT. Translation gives CASQLARRTHDSNQPQHF.

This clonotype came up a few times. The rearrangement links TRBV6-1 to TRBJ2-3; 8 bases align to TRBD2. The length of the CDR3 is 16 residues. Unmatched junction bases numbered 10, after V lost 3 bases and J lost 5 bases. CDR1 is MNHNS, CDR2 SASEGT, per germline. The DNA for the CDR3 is TGTGCCAGCAGTGATCTGGCGGGGGGCAGCGAAGATACGCAGTATTTT. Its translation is CASSDLAGGSEDTQYF.

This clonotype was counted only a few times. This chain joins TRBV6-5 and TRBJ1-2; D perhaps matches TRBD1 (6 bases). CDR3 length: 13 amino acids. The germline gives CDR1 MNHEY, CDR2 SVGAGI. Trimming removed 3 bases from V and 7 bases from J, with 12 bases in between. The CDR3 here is CASSYDRNLGYTF. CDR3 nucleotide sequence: TGTGCCAGCAGTTATGACAGGAACCTTGGCTACACCTTC.

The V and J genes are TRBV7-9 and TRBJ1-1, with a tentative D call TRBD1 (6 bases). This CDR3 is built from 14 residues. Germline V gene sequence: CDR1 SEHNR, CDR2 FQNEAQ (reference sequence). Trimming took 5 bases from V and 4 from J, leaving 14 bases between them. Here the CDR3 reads CASSPTGFGTEAFF. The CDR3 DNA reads TGTGCCAGCAGCCCTACAGGGTTCGGCACTGAAGCTTTCTTT.

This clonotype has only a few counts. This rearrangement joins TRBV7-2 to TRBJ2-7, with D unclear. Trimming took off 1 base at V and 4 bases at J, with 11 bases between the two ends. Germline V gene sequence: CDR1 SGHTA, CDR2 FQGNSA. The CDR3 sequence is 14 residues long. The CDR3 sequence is CASSLGVRQYEQYF. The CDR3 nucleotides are TGTGCCAGCAGCTTAGGCGTCCGGCAATACGAGCAGTACTTC.

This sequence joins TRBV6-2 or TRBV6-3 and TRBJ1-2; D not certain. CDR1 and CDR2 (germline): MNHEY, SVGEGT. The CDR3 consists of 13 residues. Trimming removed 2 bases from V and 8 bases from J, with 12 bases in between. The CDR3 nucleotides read TGTGCCAGCAGTTACAGCCGGGTTGGCGGCTACACCTTC. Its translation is CASSYSRVGGYTF.

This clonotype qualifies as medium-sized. This CDR3 is CASSKGLARALEQYF. For the CDR3, the DNA is TGTGCCAGTAGTAAAGGACTAGCGAGGGCCCTCGAGCAGTACTTC. The chain recombines TRBV19 with TRBJ2-7; 9 bases are a match to TRBD2. Germline V CDR1 and CDR2: LNHDA, SQIVND (reference sequence). There are 15 residues in the CDR3. J lost 6 bases, V lost 4 bases, and 10 bases had no gene match. The whole variable domain, remainder taken from reference TRBV19 and TRBJ2-7, is DGGITQSPKYLFRKEGQNVTLSCEQNLNHDAMYWYRQDPGQGLRLIYYSQIVNDFQKGDIAEGYSVSREKKESFPLTVTSAQKNPTAFYLCASSKGLARALEQYFGPGTRLTVT.

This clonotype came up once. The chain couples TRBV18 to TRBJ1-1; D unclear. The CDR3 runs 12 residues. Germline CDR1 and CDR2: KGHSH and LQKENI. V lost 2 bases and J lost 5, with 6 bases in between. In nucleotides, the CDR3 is TGTGCCAGCTCACCAATCAATACTGAAGCTTTCTTT. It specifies CASSPINTEAFF.

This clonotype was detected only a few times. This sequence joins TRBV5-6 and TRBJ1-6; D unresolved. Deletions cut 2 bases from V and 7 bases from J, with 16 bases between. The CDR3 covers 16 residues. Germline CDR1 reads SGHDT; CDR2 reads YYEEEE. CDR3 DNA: TGTGCCAGCAGCTTCGGTGAGACCGTGCAAAATTCACCCCTCCACTTT. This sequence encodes CASSFGETVQNSPLHF.

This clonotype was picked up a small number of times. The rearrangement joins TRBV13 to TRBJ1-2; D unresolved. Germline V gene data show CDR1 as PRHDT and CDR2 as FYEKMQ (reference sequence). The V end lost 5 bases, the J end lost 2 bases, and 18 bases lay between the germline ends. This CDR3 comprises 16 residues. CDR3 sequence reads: CASSLVERVPNYGYTF. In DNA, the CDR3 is TGTGCCAGCAGCCTAGTCGAGCGGGTTCCGAACTATGGCTACACCTTC.

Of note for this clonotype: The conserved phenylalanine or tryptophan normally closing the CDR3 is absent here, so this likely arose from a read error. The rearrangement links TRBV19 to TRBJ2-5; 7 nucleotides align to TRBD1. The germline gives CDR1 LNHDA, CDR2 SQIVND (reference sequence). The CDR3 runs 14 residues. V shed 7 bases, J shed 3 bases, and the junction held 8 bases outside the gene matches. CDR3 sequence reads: CASTDRAAEETQYL. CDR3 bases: TGTGCCAGTACCGACAGGGCCGCCGAAGAGACCCAGTACTTG.

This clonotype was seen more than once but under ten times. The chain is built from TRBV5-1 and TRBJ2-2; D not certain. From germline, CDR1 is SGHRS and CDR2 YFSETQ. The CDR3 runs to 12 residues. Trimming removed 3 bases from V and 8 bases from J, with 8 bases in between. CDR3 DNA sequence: TGCGCCAGCAGCTCCTCCCGGGGGGAGCTGTTTTTT. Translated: CASSSSRGELFF.

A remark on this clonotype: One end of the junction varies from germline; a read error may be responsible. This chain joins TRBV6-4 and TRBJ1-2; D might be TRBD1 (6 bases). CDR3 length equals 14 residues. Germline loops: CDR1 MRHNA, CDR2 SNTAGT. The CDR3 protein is CASSHPTRTSGTHF. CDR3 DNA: TGTGCCAGCAGTCACCCAACAAGAACTTCCGGGACACACTTC.

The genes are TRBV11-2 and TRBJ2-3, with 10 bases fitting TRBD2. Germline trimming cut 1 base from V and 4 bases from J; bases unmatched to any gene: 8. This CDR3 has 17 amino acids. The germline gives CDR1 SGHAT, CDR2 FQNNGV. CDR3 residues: CASSLALAGAGADTQYF. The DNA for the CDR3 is TGTGCCAGCAGCTTAGCCCTAGCGGGGGCAGGAGCAGATACGCAGTATTTT.

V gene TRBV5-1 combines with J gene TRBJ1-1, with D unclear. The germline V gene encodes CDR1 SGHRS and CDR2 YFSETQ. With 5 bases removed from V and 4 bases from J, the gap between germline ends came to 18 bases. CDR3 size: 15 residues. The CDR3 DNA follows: TGCGCCAGCAGTGGAGACGGCAGGAGGTTCACTGAAGCTTTCTTT. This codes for CASSGDGRRFTEAFF.

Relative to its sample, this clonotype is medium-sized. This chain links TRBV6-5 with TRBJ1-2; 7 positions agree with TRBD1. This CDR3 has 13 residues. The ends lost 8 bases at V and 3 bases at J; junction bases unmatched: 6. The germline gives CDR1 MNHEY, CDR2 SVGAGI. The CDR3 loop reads CASATGTYYGYTF. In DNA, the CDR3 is TGTGCCAGCGCGACAGGGACCTACTATGGCTACACCTTC.

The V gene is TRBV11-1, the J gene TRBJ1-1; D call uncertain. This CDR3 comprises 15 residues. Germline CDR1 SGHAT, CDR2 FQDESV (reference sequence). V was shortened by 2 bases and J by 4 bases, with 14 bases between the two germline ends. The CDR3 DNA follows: TGTGCCAGCAGCTTAATCTCGGCGGGTGGCACTGAAGCTTTCTTT. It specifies CASSLISAGGTEAFF.

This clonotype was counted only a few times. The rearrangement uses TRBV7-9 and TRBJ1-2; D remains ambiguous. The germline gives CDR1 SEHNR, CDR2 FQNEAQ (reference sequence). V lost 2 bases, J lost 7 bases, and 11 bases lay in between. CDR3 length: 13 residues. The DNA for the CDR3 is TGTGCCAGCAGCTTATTGGGGTTGGGTGGCTACACCTTC. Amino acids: CASSLLGLGGYTF. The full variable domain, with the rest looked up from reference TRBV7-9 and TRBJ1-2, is DTGVSQNPRHKITKRGQNVTFRCDPISEHNRLYWYRQTLGQGPEFLTYFQNEAQLEKSRLLSDRFSAERPKGSFSTLEIQRTEQGDSAMYLCASSLLGLGGYTFGSGTRLTVV.

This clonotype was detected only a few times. CDR3 residues: CASSPSGATNYGYTF. The CDR3 DNA reads as TGTGCCAGCAGTCCATCTGGGGCTACTAACTATGGCTACACCTTC. This sequence joins TRBV27 and TRBJ1-2, with D possibly being TRBD1 (5 bases). The germline V and J ends were trimmed by 5 bases and 0 bases, with 13 bases remaining between them. Per the germline V gene, CDR1 is MNHEY and CDR2 is SMNVEV (reference sequence). The CDR3 is 15 amino acids.

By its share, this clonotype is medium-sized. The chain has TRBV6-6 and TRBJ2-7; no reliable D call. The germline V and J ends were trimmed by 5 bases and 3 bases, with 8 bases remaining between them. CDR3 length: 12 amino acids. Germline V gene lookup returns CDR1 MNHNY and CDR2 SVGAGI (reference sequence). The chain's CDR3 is CASSPLGYEQYF. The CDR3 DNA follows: TGTGCCAGCAGTCCCCTAGGCTACGAGCAGTACTTC.

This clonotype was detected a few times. CDR3 coding DNA: TGTGCCAGCAGCCCTGGACGCGGCACTGAAGCTTTCTTT. It encodes CASSPGRGTEAFF. The chain employs TRBV6-1 and TRBJ1-1; D uncertain. Trimming stripped 6 bases from V and 4 bases from J, with 12 bases between. The V gene's germline CDR1 is MNHNS and CDR2 SASEGT. This CDR3 has 13 residues.

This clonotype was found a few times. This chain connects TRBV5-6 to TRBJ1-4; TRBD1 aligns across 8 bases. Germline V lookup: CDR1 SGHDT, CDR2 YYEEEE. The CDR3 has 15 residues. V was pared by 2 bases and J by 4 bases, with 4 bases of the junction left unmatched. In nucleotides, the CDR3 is TGTGCCAGCAGCTTAACAGGGGGAGATAATGAAAAACTGTTTTTT. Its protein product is CASSLTGGDNEKLFF.

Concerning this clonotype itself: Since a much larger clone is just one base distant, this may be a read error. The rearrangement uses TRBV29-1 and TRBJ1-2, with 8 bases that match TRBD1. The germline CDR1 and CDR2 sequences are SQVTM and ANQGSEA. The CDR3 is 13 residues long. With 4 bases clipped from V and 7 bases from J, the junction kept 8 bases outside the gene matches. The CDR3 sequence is CSVGQTGVAGYTF. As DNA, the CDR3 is TGCAGCGTTGGCCAGACAGGGGTCGCTGGCTACACCTTC.